These 21 T cell receptor beta chains were sequenced from one sample in a study of cytomegalovirus exposure and HLA in healthy donors. In the PCR, 60 Vbeta and 13 Jbeta primers were used. The assay was immunoSEQ multiplex PCR, and TCRdb's table has in-frame clones only and misses some. Here the sample spans around 120,000 clones, around 74% being singletons. Sequenced input: PBMCs. Receptors were obtained from a man aged 55 to 69 in good health and CMV-seropositive.

This rearrangement joins TRBV6-5 to TRBJ2-7, with TRBD2 matching over 7 bases. The CDR3 totals 16 residues. Germline assignment: CDR1 MNHEY and CDR2 SVGAGI. After removal of 2 bases from V and 0 bases from J, the junction contained 7 bases not matched to a gene. The CDR3 here is CASSYGGGLSSYEQYF. The DNA of the CDR3 is TGTGCCAGCAGTTACGGGGGGGGTCTAAGCTCCTACGAGCAGTACTTC.

The V gene is TRBV19, the J gene TRBJ2-1; possibly TRBD1 for D (6 bases). Germline V gene sequence: CDR1 LNHDA, CDR2 SQIVND (reference sequence). The CDR3 spans 16 residues. V was shortened by 4 bases and J by 0 bases, with 13 bases between the two germline ends. CDR3 residues: CASSSRGVYSYNEQFF. As DNA, the CDR3 is TGTGCCAGTAGTAGCAGGGGTGTGTACTCCTACAATGAGCAGTTCTTC. The whole variable domain, remainder taken from reference TRBV19 and TRBJ2-1, is DGGITQSPKYLFRKEGQNVTLSCEQNLNHDAMYWYRQDPGQGLRLIYYSQIVNDFQKGDIAEGYSVSREKKESFPLTVTSAQKNPTAFYLCASSSRGVYSYNEQFFGPGTRLTVL.

This sequence joins TRBV5-1 and TRBJ2-7; 10 nucleotides match TRBD2. J gave up 2 bases and V 4 bases, and 3 bases lay outside the gene matches. The germline V gene encodes CDR1 SGHRS and CDR2 YFSETQ. This CDR3 comprises 14 residues. CDR3 sequence reads: CASSPTSGAYEQYF. The CDR3 region has the DNA TGCGCCAGCAGCCCCACTAGCGGGGCCTACGAGCAGTACTTC.

This chain's CDR3 is CASSFSRQETQYF. The CDR3 coding sequence is TGTGCCAGCAGCTTCTCCCGGCAAGAGACCCAGTACTTC. This sequence joins TRBV7-3 and TRBJ2-5; D remains unclear. Germline V gene lookup returns CDR1 SGHTA and CDR2 FQGTGA. V gave up 3 bases and J gave up 2 bases, with 7 bases separating them. CDR3 length: 13 amino acids.

V is TRBV28 and J is TRBJ1-6; the D is unclear. Trimming stripped 10 bases from V and 6 bases from J, with 19 bases between. The CDR3 sequence is 15 residues long. The V gene's germline CDR1 is MDHEN and CDR2 SYDVKM. In nucleotides, the CDR3 is TGTGCCACCGAACAACAGCAAAATCTTAATTCACCCCTCCACTTT. It encodes CATEQQQNLNSPLHF.

This clone has only a few counts. This sequence joins TRBV11-2 and TRBJ2-5; D is undetermined. V was shortened by 1 base and J by 4 bases, with 7 bases between the two germline ends. CDR3 length: 13 residues. The germline V gene encodes CDR1 SGHAT and CDR2 FQNNGV. In nucleotides, the CDR3 is TGTGCCAGCAGCTTAGGGCTTTTAGAGACCCAGTACTTC. Its translation: CASSLGLLETQYF.

This chain links TRBV11-2 with TRBJ1-1, with a tentative D call TRBD1 (6 bases). Trimming pared 2 bases from V and 4 bases from J, leaving 11 bases between. Germline-derived CDR1 and CDR2 are SGHAT and FQNNGV. CDR3 size: 14 residues. The CDR3 DNA follows: TGTGCCAGCAGCTTATTTGGACAGAGCACTGAAGCTTTCTTT. Protein: CASSLFGQSTEAFF.

V usage is TRBV25-1 and J usage is TRBJ1-2; D is possibly TRBD1 (6 bases). The CDR3 sequence is 13 residues long. Germline V lookup: CDR1 MGHDK, CDR2 SYGVNS. Trimming shortened V by 11 bases and J by 0 bases, and 13 bases separated the two germline ends. The CDR3 region is CAASQGANYGYTF. For the CDR3, the DNA is TGTGCCGCCTCACAGGGAGCTAACTATGGCTACACCTTC.

The chain joins TRBV4-2 to TRBJ2-5; a weak D match, TRBD2 (5 bases). The CDR3 has 16 residues. Germline V gene sequence: CDR1 LGHNA, CDR2 YNFKEQ. The V and J ends lost 0 bases and 2 bases respectively, with 13 bases between them. The CDR3, as DNA: TGTGCCAGCAGCCAAGAGGCGGCGACGGGACAAGAGACCCAGTACTTC. Translation gives CASSQEAATGQETQYF.

The chain uses TRBV6-1 and TRBJ1-1, with no clear D. CDR3 length: 16 residues. CDR1 MNHNS and CDR2 SASEGT come from the germline V gene. V shed 3 bases and J shed 3 bases, with 17 bases lying between them. CDR3 coding DNA: TGTGCCAGCAGTGAGGAGACATACCGGAGGGACACTGAAGCTTTCTTT. It yields the protein CASSEETYRRDTEAFF.

This clone has just a few counts. The chain combines TRBV19 with TRBJ1-5; 8 nucleotides match TRBD1. V lost 2 bases and J lost 2; bases outside the gene matches: 17. In germline, CDR1 is LNHDA, CDR2 SQIVND (reference sequence). This CDR3 has 20 residues. The CDR3 DNA is TGTGCCAGTAGTATACCCTGGGCAGGGGGCTCGGGGATGCGCAATCAGCCCCAGCATTTT. This gives the protein CASSIPWAGGSGMRNQPQHF.

The chain links TRBV28 to TRBJ1-4; D is possibly TRBD1 (5 bases). Germline assignment: CDR1 MDHEN and CDR2 SYDVKM. Between the trimmed V and J ends, which lost 2 bases and 1 base, there was a span of 11 bases. This CDR3 has 16 residues. Written as DNA, the CDR3 is TGTGCCAGCAGTTTAGGGGGGGGGAGAACTAATGAAAAACTGTTTTTT. Translation: CASSLGGGRTNEKLFF.

V and J are TRBV5-1 and TRBJ2-7, with TRBD2 identical over 9 bases. The CDR3 sequence is 15 residues long. Germline-derived CDR1 and CDR2 are SGHRS and YFSETQ. With 2 bases clipped from V and 6 bases from J, the junction kept 9 bases outside the gene matches. CDR3 protein: CASSLAGGLGREQYF. Written as DNA, the CDR3 is TGCGCCAGCAGCTTAGCGGGAGGCCTGGGGCGCGAGCAGTACTTC.

This chain links TRBV19 with TRBJ1-4; 12 nucleotides align to TRBD1. CDR3 size: 18 residues. The J segment lost 3 bases and the V segment lost 8 bases, leaving 13 bases of the junction unmatched. Germline V lookup: CDR1 LNHDA, CDR2 SQIVND (reference sequence). CDR3 coding DNA: TGTGCCAGTGTTCCCGGGACAGGGGGCTTATACCCTAATGAAAAACTGTTTTTT. Amino acid sequence: CASVPGTGGLYPNEKLFF.

The genes are TRBV27 and TRBJ1-2; no reliable D call. CDR1 and CDR2 from the germline V gene are MNHEY and SMNVEV (reference sequence). Trimming removed 8 bases at V and 7 bases at J, with 17 bases between. The CDR3 length is 13 residues. CDR3 DNA sequence: TGTGCCAGCTCTCCGGCCCTCGAGGGTGGCTACACCTTC. This encodes CASSPALEGGYTF.

This clone has just one count. The rearrangement links TRBV11-3 to TRBJ1-1; perhaps TRBD1 as D (5 bases). Germline loops: CDR1 SGHNT, CDR2 YENEEA. CDR3 length: 14 amino acids. V was pared by 1 base and J by 5 bases, with 11 bases between. This CDR3 reads CASSLGGDRTEAFF. The CDR3 DNA is TGTGCCAGCAGCTTAGGGGGGGACCGGACTGAAGCTTTCTTT.

CDR3 bases: TGCGCCAGCAGCCTCGGGACAGGGGTTACCACAGATACGCAGTATTTT. It translates to CASSLGTGVTTDTQYF. V gene TRBV4-1 combines with J gene TRBJ2-3; 10 bases are a match to TRBD1. V shed 4 bases, J shed 2 bases, and the junction held 6 bases outside the gene matches. Per the germline V gene, CDR1 is MGHRA and CDR2 is YSYEKL. This CDR3 spans 16 amino acids.

The chain links TRBV2 to TRBJ1-1; 11 positions agree with TRBD1. CDR3 length: 14 amino acids. CDR1 and CDR2 from the germline V gene are SNHLY and FYNNEI. Trimming took 5 bases from V and 3 from J; bases not matched to a gene: 2. DNA for the CDR3: TGTGCCAGCAGTTGGACAGGGGGCCACACTGAAGCTTTCTTT. Protein sequence: CASSWTGGHTEAFF.

This chain connects TRBV5-1 to TRBJ1-2; no firm D call. Germline V gene sequence: CDR1 SGHRS, CDR2 YFSETQ. There are 17 residues in the CDR3. V was pared by 0 bases and J by 6 bases, with 21 bases between. The CDR3 protein is CASSLALYRALGDGYTF. The DNA of the CDR3 is TGCGCCAGCAGCTTGGCCCTATACCGGGCCCTCGGGGATGGCTACACCTTC.

The V gene is TRBV29-1, the J gene TRBJ2-5; D is uncertain. The V gene lost 4 bases and the J gene lost 5 bases, with 8 bases spanning the gap. Germline CDR1 and CDR2: SQVTM and ANQGSEA. The CDR3 is 11 residues long. This CDR3 reads CSVADRETQYF. CDR3 sequence (DNA): TGCAGCGTTGCTGATCGGGAGACCCAGTACTTC.

The chain has TRBV19 and TRBJ2-7, with 7 bases lining up with TRBD2. The germline gives CDR1 LNHDA, CDR2 SQIVND (reference sequence). Trimming cost V 5 bases and J 0 bases; bases outside gene matches: 4. This CDR3 comprises 14 residues. The CDR3 loop is CASSRTSASYEQYF. Here the CDR3 DNA reads TGTGCCAGTAGTCGCACTAGCGCCTCCTACGAGCAGTACTTC. The whole variable domain, filled in from reference TRBV19 and TRBJ2-7, reads DGGITQSPKYLFRKEGQNVTLSCEQNLNHDAMYWYRQDPGQGLRLIYYSQIVNDFQKGDIAEGYSVSREKKESFPLTVTSAQKNPTAFYLCASSRTSASYEQYFGPGTRLTVT.